The source of this T cell receptor (beta chain) is a study of T-cell reconstitution after alpha-beta-depleted transplantation in children. V lost 2 bases and J 9 bases, leaving 17 bases between the germline ends. The CDR3 extends over 15 amino acids. The germline V gene encodes CDR1 SEHNR and CDR2 FQNEAQ (reference sequence). Using unique molecular identifiers, the investigators prepared the TCRbeta library. TCRdb re-derived calls from the PCR reads in MiXCR, one entry per CDR3 protein. The data hold about a million distinct CDR3 sequences, with roughly 29% observed a single time. The TCR sequence derives from a boy in the first two years of life who had a stem cell transplant for SCID, so the T cells may come from the graft donor. Here the sequenced sample was PBMCs, mostly from graft donor cells, taken 360 days after TCRalphabeta/CD19-depleted stem cell transplant. V gene TRBV7-9 combines with J gene TRBJ2-1; tentatively, D is TRBD1 (5 bases). The CDR3 region is CASSLKGNQGGEQFF. Here the CDR3 DNA reads TGTGCCAGCAGCTTAAAGGGGAATCAAGGCGGTGAGCAGTTCTTC.